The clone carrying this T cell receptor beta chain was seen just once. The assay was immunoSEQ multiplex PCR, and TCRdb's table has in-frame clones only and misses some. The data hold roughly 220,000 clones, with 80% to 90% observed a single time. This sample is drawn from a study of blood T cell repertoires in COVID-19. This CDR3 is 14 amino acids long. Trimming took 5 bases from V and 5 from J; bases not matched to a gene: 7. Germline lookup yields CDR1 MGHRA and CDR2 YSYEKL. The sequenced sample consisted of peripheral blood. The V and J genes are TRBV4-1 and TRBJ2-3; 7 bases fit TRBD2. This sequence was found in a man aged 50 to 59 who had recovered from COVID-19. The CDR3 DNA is TGCGCCAGCAGCGGAGGGAGGGCCATAGATACGCAGTATTTT. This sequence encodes CASSGGRAIDTQYF.